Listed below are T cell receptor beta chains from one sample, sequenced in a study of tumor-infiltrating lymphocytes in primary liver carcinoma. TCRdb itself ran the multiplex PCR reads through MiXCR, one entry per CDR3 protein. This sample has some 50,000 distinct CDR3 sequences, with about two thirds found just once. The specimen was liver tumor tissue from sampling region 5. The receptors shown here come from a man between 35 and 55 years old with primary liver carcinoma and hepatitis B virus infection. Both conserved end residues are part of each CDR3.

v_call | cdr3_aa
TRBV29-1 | CSVQYTVELFF
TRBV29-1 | CSGSPGQEVDEQFF
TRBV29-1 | CSVAGQGDTDTQYF
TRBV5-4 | CASSLGGFEVGEQYF
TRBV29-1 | CSLRTGGSTEAFF
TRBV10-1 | CANSEGGGPDTRYF
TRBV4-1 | CANSQNGMPENEQFF
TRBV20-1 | CSAGAQTQYF
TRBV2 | CASSLWGDIQYF
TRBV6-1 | CASSVATSGRNELYF
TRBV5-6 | CASSLAFEGPGANVLTF
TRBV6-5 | CASSRRENTEASF
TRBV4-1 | CASSLAGDVTGKLFF
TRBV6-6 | CASRTGLAATYEQYF
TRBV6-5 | CASSDKGAEEKLFF
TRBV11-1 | CASSLGSIGELFF
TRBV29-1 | CSVDGTGAQETQYF
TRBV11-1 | CASSKGLVVSTDMQYF
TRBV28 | CASSFSNAPFTDVQYF
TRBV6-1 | CASSVLALNEKVFF
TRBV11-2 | CASNTDTGELFF
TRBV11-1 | CASSLGLAGHNEKFF
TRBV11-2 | CSSSLNDTFEQFF
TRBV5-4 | CANSFGAGTTNTEAFF
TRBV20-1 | CSTGVTDTQYF
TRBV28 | CASSWGQSGIAKNIQYF
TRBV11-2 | CVSREDVYGEAQYF
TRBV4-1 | CASSQVAAGTTGELFF
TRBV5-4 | CASSLGGLYTF
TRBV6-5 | CTSRQEGLAYKQYF
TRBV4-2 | CASSIHRDRGIFNTEAFF
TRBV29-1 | CNAGLAGGWGETQYF
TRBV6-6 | CGSSPSGDEQFF
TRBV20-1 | CSARDRPSWLAGDHEQFF
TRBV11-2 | CASLPPGVYTGELFF
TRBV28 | CASSYRSSGGTEAFF
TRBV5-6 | CASSLEGASSYNEQFF
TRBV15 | CATSRDFLGLAKNIQYF
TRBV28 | CASAAGGTSYEQYF
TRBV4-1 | CASSQGVGTSGSGIDTQYF
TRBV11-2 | CAGREKVTTYGYTF